This entry is about one T cell receptor (beta chain). The cohort comprised adults aged about 18 to 100 years residing in about two dozen US areas. Which cohort a participant joined came from the clinical history participants gave. The record originates from a study of blood T cell repertoires in COVID-19. Authors' processing steps: Amplification with reference gene primers provided the estimates of nucleated cell counts. Sequencing was performed with immunoSEQ multiplex PCR; in TCRdb, only in-frame clones are kept and a portion is missing. That table is the source of V, J and clone size, and D and trimming were worked out from the DNA. The table has approximately 230,000 clones, under 90% seen once. The V and J ends lost 7 bases and 4 bases, in that order; junction bases with no gene match: 12. The CDR3 runs 15 residues. Germline loops: CDR1 MNHEY, CDR2 SVGAGI.

The sequencing sample was made of PBMCs or T cells enriched from blood (not recorded which). The clonotype originates from a man aged 35 to 55 who had recovered from COVID-19. The rearrangement links TRBV6-5 to TRBJ2-7; TRBD1 aligns across 8 bases. CDR3 in amino acids: CASNEPSGQAYEQYF. CDR3 bases: TGTGCCAGCAACGAACCTTCGGGACAGGCATACGAGCAGTACTTC.